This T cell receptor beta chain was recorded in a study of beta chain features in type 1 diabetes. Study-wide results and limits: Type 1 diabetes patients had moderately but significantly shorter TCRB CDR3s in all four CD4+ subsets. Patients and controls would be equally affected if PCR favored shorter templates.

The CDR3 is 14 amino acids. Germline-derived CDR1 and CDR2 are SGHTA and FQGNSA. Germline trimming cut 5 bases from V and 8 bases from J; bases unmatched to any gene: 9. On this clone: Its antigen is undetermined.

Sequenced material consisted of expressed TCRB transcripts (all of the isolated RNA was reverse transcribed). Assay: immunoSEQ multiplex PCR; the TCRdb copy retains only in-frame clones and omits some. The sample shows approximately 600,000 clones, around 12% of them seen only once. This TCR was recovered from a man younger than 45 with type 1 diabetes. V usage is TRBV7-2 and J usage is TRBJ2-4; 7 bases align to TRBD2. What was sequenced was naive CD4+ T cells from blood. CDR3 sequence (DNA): TGTGCCAGCAGCCTCCCCGGGGGGAGGGACATTCAGTACTTC. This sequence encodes CASSLPGGRDIQYF.